This TCR beta chain originates from a study of early T cells in non-severe SARS-CoV-2 infection. Turning to the study itself: Unpaired chains resulted from sequencing bulk RNA of unsorted whole blood. Overall study results and limits: Anti-spike CD8 specificities were favored by VDJdb matching, whose results missed private and CD4 specificities.

To note about this clonotype: As yet, its antigen is unknown.

Germline V CDR1 and CDR2: SGHVS, FQNEAQ. The CDR3 is 17 residues long. Losses at the gene ends were 5 bases for V and 3 bases for J; bases not matched to a gene: 13. Unique molecular identifiers tagged individual cDNA molecules. TCRdb independently ran MiXCR on the 5' RACE reads; one entry per CDR3 protein. The table includes over 45,000 distinct CDR3 sequences, roughly 7.6% detected once. The J gene is TRBJ2-7, the V gene TRBV7-8, with 10 positions matching TRBD2. The sample in question was whole blood, obtained at baseline. This TCR was recovered from an adult who was a healthcare worker with PCR-confirmed SARS-CoV-2 infection or an uninfected control (not recorded which). The CDR3 DNA follows: TGTGCCAGCAGCCCAACCGCCGGGACTAGCGCTTACTACGAGCAGTACTTC. Its protein is CASSPTAGTSAYYEQYF.